Each of the 4 T cell receptor beta chains below was sequenced from the same sample in a study of beta chain features in type 1 diabetes. The antigens for these receptors are not known. Overall study results and limits: Shorter TCRB CDR3s, moderately but significantly so, marked every one of the four CD4+ subsets in Type 1 diabetes patients.

What was sequenced were expressed TCRB transcripts, since all of the isolated RNA had been reverse transcribed. The protocol was immunoSEQ multiplex PCR, while the TCRdb copy is restricted to in-frame clones and leaves out a portion. Of 150,000 or so clones in the sample, roughly 60% were seen once. Specimen: naive CD4+ T cells from blood. The receptors shown here come from a man aged 25-40 years with type 1 diabetes.

The rearrangement uses TRBV15 and TRBJ1-6; possible D gene TRBD1, 5 bases. V was trimmed by 0 bases and J by 10 bases, leaving 13 bases between them. CDR1 and CDR2 from the germline V gene are LNHNV and YYDKDF (reference sequence). The CDR3 length is 15 residues. CDR3 residues: CATSRDAKGQSPLHF. In DNA, the CDR3 is TGTGCCACCAGCAGAGATGCAAAGGGGCAATCACCCCTCCACTTT.

V and J are TRBV18 and TRBJ2-5; 9 nucleotides match TRBD2. Per the germline V gene, CDR1 is KGHSH and CDR2 is LQKENI. CDR3 length equals 16 residues. V dropped 3 bases and J dropped 5; count of bases not matched to a gene: 10. CDR3 coding DNA: TGTGCCAGCTCACCCTCTGGAGCGGGGGGTCTGGAGACCCAGTACTTC. This codes for CASSPSGAGGLETQYF. The variable domain in full, with the rest retrieved from reference TRBV18 and TRBJ2-5, is NAGVMQNPRHLVRRRGQEARLRCSPMKGHSHVYWYRQLPEEGLKFMVYLQKENIIDESGMPKERFSAEFPKEGPSILRIQQVVRGDSAAYFCASSPSGAGGLETQYFGPGTRLLVL.

Remarks on this clone: Other DNA sequences in this sample translate to the same CDR3. V and J are TRBV6-5 and TRBJ2-3; no clear D. Germline V lookup: CDR1 MNHEY, CDR2 SVGAGI. V lost 6 bases, J lost 1 base, and 2 bases lay in between. This CDR3 is 11 amino acids long. CDR3 in DNA: TGTGCCAGCAGGGGCACAGATACGCAGTATTTT. This codes for CASRGTDTQYF.

This chain connects TRBV29-1 to TRBJ2-7, with 7 bases identical to TRBD1. The CDR3 totals 16 residues. With 6 bases clipped from V and 3 bases from J, the junction kept 17 bases outside the gene matches. Per germline, CDR1 SQVTM and CDR2 ANQGSEA. CDR3 region: CSVRNPHDRELYEQYF. CDR3 DNA sequence: TGCAGCGTCCGAAACCCACACGACAGGGAACTCTACGAGCAGTACTTC.